The clone carrying this T cell receptor (beta chain) occurred a few times. Its matching antigen is unknown. TCRdb re-analysed the reads in MiXCR, keeping a single row per CDR3 protein. Here the sample spans roughly 230,000 distinct CDR3 sequences, about 12% being singletons. This entry comes from a study of T cell repertoires in cytomegalovirus infection. Study context: Public TCR beta signatures were indicative of both CMV infection and a matching HLA type.

The V gene lost 4 bases and the J gene lost 1 base, with 12 bases spanning the gap. The CDR3 is made up of 14 amino acids. Germline V gene sequence: CDR1 SQVTM, CDR2 ANQGSEA. Study-wide points: Using cumulative public TCR beta family frequency, the authors identified those who carried CMV together with the relevant HLA.

The J gene is TRBJ2-3, the V gene TRBV29-1; D may be TRBD1 (7 bases). The sequence came from a human donor in good health (CMV status not recorded). Some clones in this sample may be carry-over from other donors' samples. Sequencing input: PBMCs. The CDR3 here is CSVGGRGGTDTQYF. The CDR3 region has the DNA TGCAGCGTTGGGGGCAGGGGGGGCACAGATACGCAGTATTTT.